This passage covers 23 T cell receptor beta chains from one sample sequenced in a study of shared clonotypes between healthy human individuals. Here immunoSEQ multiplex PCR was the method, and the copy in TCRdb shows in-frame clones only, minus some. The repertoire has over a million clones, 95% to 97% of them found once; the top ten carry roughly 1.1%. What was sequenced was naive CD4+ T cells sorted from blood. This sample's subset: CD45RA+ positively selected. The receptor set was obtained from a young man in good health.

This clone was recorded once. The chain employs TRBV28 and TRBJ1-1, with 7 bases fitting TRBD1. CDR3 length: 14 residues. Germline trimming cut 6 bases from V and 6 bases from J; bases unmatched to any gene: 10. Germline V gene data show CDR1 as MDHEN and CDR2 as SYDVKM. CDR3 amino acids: CASSYTNRGSEAFF. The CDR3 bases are TGTGCCAGCAGCTACACGAACAGGGGTTCTGAAGCTTTCTTT.

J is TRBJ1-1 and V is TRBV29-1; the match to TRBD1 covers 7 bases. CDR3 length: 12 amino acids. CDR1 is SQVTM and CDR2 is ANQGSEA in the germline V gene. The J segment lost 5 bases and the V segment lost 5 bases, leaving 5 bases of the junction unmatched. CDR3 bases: TGCAGCGTTCGACAGGGTAAAACTGAAGCTTTCTTT. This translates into CSVRQGKTEAFF. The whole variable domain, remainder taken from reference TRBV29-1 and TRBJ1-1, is SAVISQKPSRDICQRGTSLTIQCQVDSQVTMMFWYRQQPGQSLTLIATANQGSEATYESGFVIDKFPISRPNLTFSTLTVSNMSPEDSSIYLCSVRQGKTEAFFGQGTRLTVV.

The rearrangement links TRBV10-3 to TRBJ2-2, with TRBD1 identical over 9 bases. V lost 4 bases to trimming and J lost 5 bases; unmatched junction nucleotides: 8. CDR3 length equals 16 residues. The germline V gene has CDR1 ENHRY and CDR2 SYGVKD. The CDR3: CAISGPGQGGTGELFF. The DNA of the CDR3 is TGTGCCATCAGTGGTCCGGGACAGGGAGGGACCGGGGAGCTGTTTTTT.

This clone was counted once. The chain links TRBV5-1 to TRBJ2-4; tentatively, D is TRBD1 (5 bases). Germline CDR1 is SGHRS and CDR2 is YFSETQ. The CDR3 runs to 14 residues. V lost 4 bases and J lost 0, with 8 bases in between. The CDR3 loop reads CASSPTEAKNIQYF. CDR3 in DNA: TGCGCCAGCAGCCCGACAGAAGCCAAAAACATTCAGTACTTC.

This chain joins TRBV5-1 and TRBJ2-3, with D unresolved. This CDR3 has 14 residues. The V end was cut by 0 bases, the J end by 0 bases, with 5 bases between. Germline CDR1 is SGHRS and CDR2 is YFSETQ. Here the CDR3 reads CASSLAWSTDTQYF. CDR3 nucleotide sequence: TGCGCCAGCAGCTTGGCCTGGAGCACAGATACGCAGTATTTT.

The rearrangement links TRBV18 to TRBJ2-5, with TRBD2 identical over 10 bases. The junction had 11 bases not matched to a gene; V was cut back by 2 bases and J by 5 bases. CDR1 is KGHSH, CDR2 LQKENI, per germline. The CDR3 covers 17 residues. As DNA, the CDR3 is TGTGCCAGCTCACCAATCCGGCTAGCGGGAGTAAGGGAGACCCAGTACTTC. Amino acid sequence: CASSPIRLAGVRETQYF.

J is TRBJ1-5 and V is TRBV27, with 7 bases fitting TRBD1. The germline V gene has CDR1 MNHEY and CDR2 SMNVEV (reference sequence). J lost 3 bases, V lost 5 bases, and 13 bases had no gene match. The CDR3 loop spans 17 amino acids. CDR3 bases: TGTGCCAGCAGTCCACTTGCAGGGGGAACGGACAATCAGCCCCAGCATTTT. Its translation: CASSPLAGGTDNQPQHF.

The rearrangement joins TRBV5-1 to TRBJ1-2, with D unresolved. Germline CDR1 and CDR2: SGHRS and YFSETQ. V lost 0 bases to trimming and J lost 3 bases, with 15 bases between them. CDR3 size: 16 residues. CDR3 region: CASSLGPRVQDYGYTF. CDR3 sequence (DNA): TGCGCCAGCAGCTTGGGCCCCCGGGTCCAGGACTATGGCTACACCTTC.

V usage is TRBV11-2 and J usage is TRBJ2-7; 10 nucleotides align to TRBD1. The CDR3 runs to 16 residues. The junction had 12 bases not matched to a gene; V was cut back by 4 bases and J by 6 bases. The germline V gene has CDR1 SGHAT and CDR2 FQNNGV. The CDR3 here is CASSSPPRQGAFEQYF. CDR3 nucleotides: TGTGCCAGCAGCTCCCCCCCACGACAGGGGGCTTTCGAGCAGTACTTC.

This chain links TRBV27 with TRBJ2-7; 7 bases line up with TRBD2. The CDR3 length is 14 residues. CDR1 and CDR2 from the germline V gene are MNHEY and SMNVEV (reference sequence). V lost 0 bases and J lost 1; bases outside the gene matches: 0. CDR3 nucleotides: TGTGCCAGCAGTTTATCTAGCGGGTCCTACGAGCAGTACTTC. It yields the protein CASSLSSGSYEQYF.

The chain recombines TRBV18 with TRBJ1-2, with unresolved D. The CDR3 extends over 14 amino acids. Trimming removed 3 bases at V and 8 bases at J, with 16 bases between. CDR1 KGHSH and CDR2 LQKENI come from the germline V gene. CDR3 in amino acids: CASSPRVTREGYTF. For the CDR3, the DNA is TGTGCCAGCTCACCCCGGGTGACTCGAGAAGGCTACACCTTC.

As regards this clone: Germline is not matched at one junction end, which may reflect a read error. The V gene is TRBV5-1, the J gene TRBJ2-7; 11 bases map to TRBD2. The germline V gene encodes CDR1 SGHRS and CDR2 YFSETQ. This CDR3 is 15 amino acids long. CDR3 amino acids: CASSSGRPSGRPYSF. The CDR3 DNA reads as TGCGCCAGCAGCTCAGGTCGGCCTAGCGGGAGGCCCTATAGTTTC.

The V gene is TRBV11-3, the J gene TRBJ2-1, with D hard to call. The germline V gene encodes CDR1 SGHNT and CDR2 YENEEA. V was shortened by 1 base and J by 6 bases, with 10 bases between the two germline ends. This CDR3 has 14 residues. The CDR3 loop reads CASSLGLFSNEQFF. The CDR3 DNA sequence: TGTGCCAGCAGCTTAGGCTTGTTTAGCAATGAGCAGTTCTTC.

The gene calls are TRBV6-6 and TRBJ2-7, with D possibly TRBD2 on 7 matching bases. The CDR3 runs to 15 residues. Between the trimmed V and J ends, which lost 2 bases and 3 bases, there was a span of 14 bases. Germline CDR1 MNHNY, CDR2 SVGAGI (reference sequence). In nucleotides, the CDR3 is TGTGCCAGCAGTTACGGGGGCGGGAGCGGCTACGAGCAGTACTTC. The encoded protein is CASSYGGGSGYEQYF.

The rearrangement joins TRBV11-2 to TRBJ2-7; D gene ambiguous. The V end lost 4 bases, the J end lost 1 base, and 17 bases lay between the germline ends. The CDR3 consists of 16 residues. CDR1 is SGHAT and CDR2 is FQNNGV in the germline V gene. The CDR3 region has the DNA TGTGCCAGCAGCTACCGACGAGAAGGTCTTTCCTACGAGCAGTACTTC. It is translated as CASSYRREGLSYEQYF. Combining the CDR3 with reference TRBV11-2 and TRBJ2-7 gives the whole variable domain EAGVAQSPRYKIIEKRQSVAFWCNPISGHATLYWYQQILGQGPKLLIQFQNNGVVDDSQLPKDRFSAERLKGVDSTLKIQPAKLEDSAVYLCASSYRREGLSYEQYFGPGTRLTVT.

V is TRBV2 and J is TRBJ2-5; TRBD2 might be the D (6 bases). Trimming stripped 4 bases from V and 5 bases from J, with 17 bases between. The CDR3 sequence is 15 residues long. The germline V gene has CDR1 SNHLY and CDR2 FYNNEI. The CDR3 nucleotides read TGTGCCAGCAGTGGGCAAGCGGGTGCCGGGGAGACCCAGTACTTC. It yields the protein CASSGQAGAGETQYF.

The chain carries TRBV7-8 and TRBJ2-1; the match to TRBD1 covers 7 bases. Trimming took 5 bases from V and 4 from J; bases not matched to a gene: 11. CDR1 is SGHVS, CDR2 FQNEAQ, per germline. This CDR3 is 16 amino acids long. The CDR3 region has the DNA TGTGCCAGCAGCCCCCGCCGGGACAGCCCATACAATGAGCAGTTCTTC. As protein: CASSPRRDSPYNEQFF. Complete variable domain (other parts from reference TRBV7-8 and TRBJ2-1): GAGVSQSPRYKVAKRGQDVALRCDPISGHVSLFWYQQALGQGPEFLTYFQNEAQLDKSGLPSDRFFAERPEGSVSTLKIQRTQQEDSAVYLCASSPRRDSPYNEQFFGPGTRLTVL.

The DNA for the CDR3 is TGTGCCAGCAGTTACACCCTTAATCGGTTCAACACCGGGGAGCTGTTTTTT. This encodes CASSYTLNRFNTGELFF. The chain carries TRBV28 and TRBJ2-2; D uncertain. The CDR3 has 17 amino acids. The V gene's germline CDR1 is MDHEN and CDR2 SYDVKM. V shed 4 bases and J shed 2 bases, with 17 bases lying between them.

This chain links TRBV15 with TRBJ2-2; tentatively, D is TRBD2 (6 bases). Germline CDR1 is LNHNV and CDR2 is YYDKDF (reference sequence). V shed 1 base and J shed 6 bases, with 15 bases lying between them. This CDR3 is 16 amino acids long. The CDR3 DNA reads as TGTGCCACCAGCAGAGCCCGACTAGTAGGTGCCGGGGAGCTGTTTTTT. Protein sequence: CATSRARLVGAGELFF.

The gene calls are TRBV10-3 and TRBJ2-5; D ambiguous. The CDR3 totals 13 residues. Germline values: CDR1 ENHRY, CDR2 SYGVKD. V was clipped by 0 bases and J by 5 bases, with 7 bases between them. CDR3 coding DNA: TGTGCCATCAGTGAGTCGATTGGGGAGACCCAGTACTTC. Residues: CAISESIGETQYF.

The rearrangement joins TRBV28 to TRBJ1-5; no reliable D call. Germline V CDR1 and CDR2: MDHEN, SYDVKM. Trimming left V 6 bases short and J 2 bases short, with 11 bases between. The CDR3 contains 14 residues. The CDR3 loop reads CASSLDLGNQPQHF. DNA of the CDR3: TGTGCCAGCAGCTTGGACCTAGGCAATCAGCCCCAGCATTTT.

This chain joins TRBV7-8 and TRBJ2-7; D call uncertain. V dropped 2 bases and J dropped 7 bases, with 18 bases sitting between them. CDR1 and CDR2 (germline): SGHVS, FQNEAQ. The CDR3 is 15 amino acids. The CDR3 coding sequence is TGTGCCAGCAGCTTACCCTCTGGCGAGCCGGGTGAGCAGTACTTC. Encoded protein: CASSLPSGEPGEQYF.

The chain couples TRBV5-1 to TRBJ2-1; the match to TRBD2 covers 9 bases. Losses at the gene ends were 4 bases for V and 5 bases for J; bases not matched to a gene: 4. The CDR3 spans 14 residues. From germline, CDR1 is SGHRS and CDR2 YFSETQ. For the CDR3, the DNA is TGCGCCAGCAGCCGACTAGCGGCAAACAATGAGCAGTTCTTC. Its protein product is CASSRLAANNEQFF.